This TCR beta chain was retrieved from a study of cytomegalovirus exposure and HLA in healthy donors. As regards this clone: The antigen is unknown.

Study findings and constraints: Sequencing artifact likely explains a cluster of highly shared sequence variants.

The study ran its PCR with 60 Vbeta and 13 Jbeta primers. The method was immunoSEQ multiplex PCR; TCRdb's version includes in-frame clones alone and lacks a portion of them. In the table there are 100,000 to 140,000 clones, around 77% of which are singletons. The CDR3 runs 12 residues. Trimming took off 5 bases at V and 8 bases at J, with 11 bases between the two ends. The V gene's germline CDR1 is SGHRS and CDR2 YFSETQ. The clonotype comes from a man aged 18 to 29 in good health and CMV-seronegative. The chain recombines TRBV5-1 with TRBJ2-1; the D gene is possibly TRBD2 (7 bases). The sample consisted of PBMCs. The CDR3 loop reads CASRSGGDEQFF. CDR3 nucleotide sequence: TGCGCCAGCAGATCGGGGGGCGATGAGCAGTTCTTC. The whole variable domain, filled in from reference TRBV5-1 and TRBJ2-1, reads KAGVTQTPRYLIKTRGQQVTLSCSPISGHRSVSWYQQTPGQGLQFLFEYFSETQRNKGNFPGRFSGRQFSNSRSEMNVSTLELGDSALYLCASRSGGDEQFFGPGTRLTVL.